These T cell receptor beta chains were read from a single sample in a study of Ad26.COV2.S vaccination and SARS-CoV-2 variants. Assay used: immunoSEQ multiplex PCR; TCRdb lists only in-frame clones, some missing. Among 440,000 or so clones listed, 90% were seen once. The sequencing used peripheral blood, collected in a trial of Ad26.COV2.S vaccine versus placebo. Receptor source: a person between 18 and 65 years old who received the Ad26.COV2.S COVID-19 vaccine or a placebo. The CDR3 runs from the conserved cysteine through the conserved F or W. The order of the fields is V gene, J gene, D gene, clone size, CDR3 DNA, CDR3 protein. The D gene is left open where the match is weak. Some rows have no size entry. The others give once, few or many, or a class for an expanded clone.

V gene: TRBV19; J gene: TRBJ2-1; D gene: TRBD2; clone size: -; CDR3 DNA: TGTGCCAGTCGCGCTAGCGGGAGAACACTGAAGCAGTTCTTC; CDR3 protein: CASRASGRTLKQFF
V gene: TRBV27; J gene: TRBJ2-1; D gene: TRBD2; clone size: -; CDR3 DNA: TGTGCCAGCAGTACCCACGGACTAGCGGGACGGGGTGAGCAGTTCTTC; CDR3 protein: CASSTHGLAGRGEQFF
V gene: TRBV14; J gene: TRBJ1-6; D gene: TRBD1; clone size: -; CDR3 DNA: TGTGCCAGCAGCCAAGCAGGACAGGGTTGGAATTCACCCCTCCACTTT; CDR3 protein: CASSQAGQGWNSPLHF
V gene: TRBV7-2; J gene: TRBJ2-5; D gene: TRBD2; clone size: -; CDR3 DNA: TGTGCCAGCAGCTTATGGGCGGGAGAAGAGACCCAGTACTTC; CDR3 protein: CASSLWAGEETQYF
V gene: TRBV24-1; J gene: TRBJ2-7; D gene: -; clone size: -; CDR3 DNA: TGTGCCATAAGTCAAGGTTCCTACGAGCAGTACTTC; CDR3 protein: CAISQGSYEQYF
V gene: TRBV10-1; J gene: TRBJ1-6; D gene: -; clone size: -; CDR3 DNA: TGCGCCAGCAACCCCCCGGGGGTGGAGTATAATTCACCCCTCCACTTT; CDR3 protein: CASNPPGVEYNSPLHF
V gene: TRBV6-6; J gene: TRBJ1-4; D gene: TRBD1; clone size: -; CDR3 DNA: TGTGCCAGCAGTACAGGGGGTGGTGAAAAACTGTTTTTT; CDR3 protein: CASSTGGGEKLFF
V gene: TRBV27; J gene: TRBJ2-5; D gene: TRBD1; clone size: -; CDR3 DNA: TGTGCCAGCAGTACGACAGGGGCGACCCAGTACTTC; CDR3 protein: CASSTTGATQYF
V gene: TRBV28; J gene: TRBJ2-1; D gene: -; clone size: -; CDR3 DNA: TGTGCCAGCAATTTTAAACGCGGGAATAACAATGAGCAGTTCTTC; CDR3 protein: CASNFKRGNNNEQFF
V gene: TRBV7-2; J gene: TRBJ2-7; D gene: -; clone size: -; CDR3 DNA: TGTGCCAGCAGCACAAGGGGCGGGACCGAGCAGTACTTC; CDR3 protein: CASSTRGGTEQYF
V gene: TRBV28; J gene: TRBJ1-5; D gene: -; clone size: -; CDR3 DNA: TGTGCCAGCAGTTTCGGGGGGCAGGGTCAGCCCCAGCATTTT; CDR3 protein: CASSFGGQGQPQHF
V gene: TRBV5-1; J gene: TRBJ2-7; D gene: -; clone size: -; CDR3 DNA: TGCGCCAGCAGCTTGGTCCCCTCCTACGAGCAGTACTTC; CDR3 protein: CASSLVPSYEQYF
V gene: TRBV3-1/TRBV3-2; J gene: TRBJ2-5; D gene: -; clone size: few; CDR3 DNA: TGTGCCAGCAGCCTCGGGTTCGGAGAGACCCAGTACTTC; CDR3 protein: CASSLGFGETQYF
V gene: TRBV27; J gene: TRBJ2-7; D gene: TRBD1; clone size: few; CDR3 DNA: TGTGCCAGCAGTTTCCGGGACAGGGCTGGCGAGCAGTACTTC; CDR3 protein: CASSFRDRAGEQYF
V gene: TRBV12-5; J gene: TRBJ2-3; D gene: -; clone size: -; CDR3 DNA: TGTGCTAGTGGCCTAACAGATACGCAGTATTTT; CDR3 protein: CASGLTDTQYF
V gene: TRBV6-5; J gene: TRBJ2-7; D gene: -; clone size: -; CDR3 DNA: TGTGCCAGCAGAGGGGTGGGACCCTTCTACGAGCAGTACTTC; CDR3 protein: CASRGVGPFYEQYF
V gene: TRBV7-9; J gene: TRBJ2-1; D gene: -; clone size: -; CDR3 DNA: TGTGCCAGCAGCGGACTCGACAATGAGCAGTTCTTC; CDR3 protein: CASSGLDNEQFF
V gene: TRBV27; J gene: TRBJ2-7; D gene: TRBD2; clone size: -; CDR3 DNA: TGTGCCAGCGCTAGCGGGAGGGCCCTCTTATACGAGCAGTACTTC; CDR3 protein: CASASGRALLYEQYF
V gene: TRBV10-3; J gene: TRBJ1-1; D gene: -; clone size: -; CDR3 DNA: TGTGCCATCAGTGAGGGGCCACGTATGAACACTGAAGCTTTCTTT; CDR3 protein: CAISEGPRMNTEAFF
V gene: TRBV7-8; J gene: TRBJ2-7; D gene: TRBD2; clone size: -; CDR3 DNA: TGTGCCAGCAGCCCCGCTAGCGGGAGTTCCTACGAGCAGTACTTC; CDR3 protein: CASSPASGSSYEQYF
V gene: TRBV5-1; J gene: TRBJ2-3; D gene: TRBD2; clone size: -; CDR3 DNA: TGCGCCAGCAGCTTAGCGGGAGACACAGATACGCAGTATTTT; CDR3 protein: CASSLAGDTDTQYF
V gene: TRBV7-2; J gene: TRBJ2-2; D gene: -; clone size: -; CDR3 DNA: TGTGCCAGCAGCCCCCCCGGCCGGAACACCGGGGAGCTGTTTTTT; CDR3 protein: CASSPPGRNTGELFF
V gene: TRBV28; J gene: TRBJ2-7; D gene: -; clone size: -; CDR3 DNA: TGTGCCAGCAGTTTATTGGTTGGGGGCTCCTACGAGCAGTACTTC; CDR3 protein: CASSLLVGGSYEQYF
V gene: TRBV18; J gene: TRBJ2-1; D gene: TRBD2; clone size: -; CDR3 DNA: TGTGCCAGCTCACACTCGGGACTAGCGGGAGAAGGGGACAATGAGCAGTTCTTC; CDR3 protein: CASSHSGLAGEGDNEQFF
V gene: TRBV29-1; J gene: TRBJ2-2; D gene: TRBD2; clone size: -; CDR3 DNA: TGCAGCGTCCGTAATCCGGGACTAGCGCGCACCGGGGAGCTGTTTTTT; CDR3 protein: CSVRNPGLARTGELFF
V gene: TRBV20-1; J gene: TRBJ2-2; D gene: -; clone size: -; CDR3 DNA: TGCAGTGCTAGTAGTACGGTGGGTGGATCCGGGGAGCTGTTTTTT; CDR3 protein: CSASSTVGGSGELFF
V gene: TRBV15; J gene: TRBJ1-4; D gene: TRBD1; clone size: -; CDR3 DNA: TGTGCCACCAGACCCCCGGGACAGGGTGGTGAAAAACTGTTTTTT; CDR3 protein: CATRPPGQGGEKLFF
V gene: TRBV7-2; J gene: TRBJ2-3; D gene: TRBD2; clone size: once; CDR3 DNA: TGTGCCAGCAGCTTAGAAGCGGGGGGGAGCACAGATACGCAGTATTTT; CDR3 protein: CASSLEAGGSTDTQYF
V gene: TRBV2; J gene: TRBJ2-7; D gene: -; clone size: -; CDR3 DNA: TGTGCCAGCACCGGGCCGACATCGCAGCCGGTGGGAGAGCAGTACTTC; CDR3 protein: CASTGPTSQPVGEQYF
V gene: TRBV9; J gene: TRBJ2-3; D gene: TRBD2; clone size: -; CDR3 DNA: TGTGCCAGCAGCGACCGTAGCGGGAGATCCGATACGCAGTATTTT; CDR3 protein: CASSDRSGRSDTQYF
V gene: TRBV4-1; J gene: TRBJ1-5; D gene: -; clone size: -; CDR3 DNA: TGCGCCAGCAGCCAAGCTGGAGGGATCAGCAATCAGCCCCAGCATTTT; CDR3 protein: CASSQAGGISNQPQHF
V gene: TRBV28; J gene: TRBJ2-1; D gene: -; clone size: -; CDR3 DNA: TGTGCCAGCACCTTAGAATGGGGTGAGCAGTTCTTC; CDR3 protein: CASTLEWGEQFF
V gene: TRBV28; J gene: TRBJ2-7; D gene: -; clone size: -; CDR3 DNA: TGTGCCAGCGTGGGAGCGGGGCCGCAGGGGGTGAGCTCCTACGAGCAGTACTTC; CDR3 protein: CASVGAGPQGVSSYEQYF
V gene: TRBV18; J gene: TRBJ2-7; D gene: -; clone size: few; CDR3 DNA: TGTGCCAGCTCACCCGGCCTCTCCTACGAGCAGTACTTC; CDR3 protein: CASSPGLSYEQYF
V gene: TRBV5-5; J gene: TRBJ2-1; D gene: TRBD1; clone size: -; CDR3 DNA: TGTGCCAGCAGGCAGGGGGTAGTATACAATGAGCAGTTCTTC; CDR3 protein: CASRQGVVYNEQFF
V gene: TRBV19; J gene: TRBJ1-1; D gene: -; clone size: -; CDR3 DNA: TGTGCCAGTAGTCAAAGGACTGAAGCTTTCTTT; CDR3 protein: CASSQRTEAFF
V gene: TRBV28; J gene: TRBJ2-7; D gene: TRBD1; clone size: -; CDR3 DNA: TGTGCCAGCAGGGACCTCCACCTCACCGGGACAGGCGACTCCTACGAGCAGTACTTC; CDR3 protein: CASRDLHLTGTGDSYEQYF
V gene: TRBV28; J gene: TRBJ1-2; D gene: TRBD1; clone size: -; CDR3 DNA: TGTGCCAGCAGTTTGGCAGGGGGCTGGGGCGGCTACACCTTC; CDR3 protein: CASSLAGGWGGYTF
V gene: TRBV6-2/TRBV6-3; J gene: TRBJ2-4; D gene: TRBD2; clone size: -; CDR3 DNA: TGTGCCAGCAGTTACCTCCTAGCGGGAGAAAACATTCAGTACTTC; CDR3 protein: CASSYLLAGENIQYF
V gene: TRBV18; J gene: TRBJ1-6; D gene: -; clone size: few; CDR3 DNA: TGTGCCAGCTCACCAACAGGGCTCTCACCCCTCCACTTT; CDR3 protein: CASSPTGLSPLHF
V gene: TRBV5-1; J gene: TRBJ2-7; D gene: -; clone size: -; CDR3 DNA: TGCGCCAGCAGCTTGGGGGCAGTCTCTGACGAGCAGTACTTC; CDR3 protein: CASSLGAVSDEQYF
V gene: TRBV7-9; J gene: TRBJ1-2; D gene: TRBD1; clone size: -; CDR3 DNA: TGTGCCAGCATCCAAGGGACAGTCGATGGCTACACCTTC; CDR3 protein: CASIQGTVDGYTF
V gene: TRBV7-8; J gene: TRBJ1-6; D gene: -; clone size: -; CDR3 DNA: TGTGCCAGCGCCCAAGGGGCGAATAATTCACCCCTCCACTTT; CDR3 protein: CASAQGANNSPLHF
V gene: TRBV28; J gene: TRBJ1-4; D gene: -; clone size: -; CDR3 DNA: TGTGCCAGCAGTTTCCAGGGAGCAACTAATGAAAAACTGTTTTTT; CDR3 protein: CASSFQGATNEKLFF
V gene: TRBV27; J gene: TRBJ1-2; D gene: -; clone size: -; CDR3 DNA: TGTGCCAGCAGTTCCCTCCGGACGGCACACTATGGCTACACCTTC; CDR3 protein: CASSSLRTAHYGYTF
V gene: TRBV5-4; J gene: TRBJ2-1; D gene: -; clone size: once; CDR3 DNA: TGTGCCAGCAGCCCCGGGGAGTTCCTCTCGGCGAATGAGCAGTTCTTC; CDR3 protein: CASSPGEFLSANEQFF
V gene: TRBV6-6; J gene: TRBJ1-1; D gene: TRBD1; clone size: -; CDR3 DNA: TGTGCCAGCAGTTACGCAGGGGGAGGCACTGAAGCTTTCTTT; CDR3 protein: CASSYAGGGTEAFF
V gene: TRBV3-1/TRBV3-2; J gene: TRBJ2-2; D gene: -; clone size: -; CDR3 DNA: TGTGCCAGCAGCCAAGATCGGGGCCCGAACACCGGGGAGCTGTTTTTT; CDR3 protein: CASSQDRGPNTGELFF
V gene: TRBV13; J gene: TRBJ2-7; D gene: -; clone size: -; CDR3 DNA: TGTGCCAGCAGCTTAGGCTCACAGTTAAGCTACGAGCAGTACTTC; CDR3 protein: CASSLGSQLSYEQYF
V gene: TRBV28; J gene: TRBJ1-2; D gene: -; clone size: -; CDR3 DNA: TGTGCCAGCAGTTTAACTAATTTCGCTAACTATGGCTACACCTTC; CDR3 protein: CASSLTNFANYGYTF
V gene: TRBV18; J gene: TRBJ2-1; D gene: TRBD1; clone size: -; CDR3 DNA: TGTGCCAGCTCACCGGGACAGCTCTACAATGAGCAGTTCTTC; CDR3 protein: CASSPGQLYNEQFF
V gene: TRBV19; J gene: TRBJ2-2; D gene: TRBD1; clone size: -; CDR3 DNA: TGTGCCAGTAGTATCGGACAGGGGGCATACACCGGGGAGCTGTTTTTT; CDR3 protein: CASSIGQGAYTGELFF
V gene: TRBV10-3; J gene: TRBJ2-7; D gene: TRBD1; clone size: -; CDR3 DNA: TGTGCCATCGGGACAGGGGTGGAGTTCTTCTACGAGCAGTACTTC; CDR3 protein: CAIGTGVEFFYEQYF
V gene: TRBV9; J gene: TRBJ2-3; D gene: -; clone size: once; CDR3 DNA: TGTGCCAGCAGCGTAGAAGGGGGATACGGGACAGATACGCAGTATTTT; CDR3 protein: CASSVEGGYGTDTQYF
V gene: TRBV2; J gene: TRBJ2-1; D gene: -; clone size: -; CDR3 DNA: TGTGCCAGCAGCCCGGGGAGGTCCTACAATGAGCAGTTCTTC; CDR3 protein: CASSPGRSYNEQFF
V gene: TRBV28; J gene: TRBJ1-4; D gene: -; clone size: -; CDR3 DNA: TGTGCCAGCAGTTGGACAGCTGAAAAACTGTTTTTT; CDR3 protein: CASSWTAEKLFF